Presented here are 10 T cell receptor beta chains from one specimen sequenced in a study of shared clonotypes between healthy human individuals (dated by TCRdb to about 2020). Receptors were amplified or captured by the immunoSEQ multiplex PCR assay. The immuneACCESS repertoire file appears here via TCRdb, limited to in-frame rearrangements. These files lack a portion of the clones; in checked studies, under half of the deficit traces to unresolved V genes, and the cause of the others is not known. This sample gives under 850,000 clones in total; about two thirds of them show up just once. Over 1.5% of the sample is taken by the ten largest. The sequenced sample was memory CD4+ T cells sorted from blood. According to the study, the label for this sample's cell subset or site signals: CD45RA-negative fraction. The receptors here all came from a woman aged 25-40 years in good health.

The chain combines TRBV13 with TRBJ2-7; 9 nucleotides match TRBD1. The CDR3 extends over 15 amino acids. Trimming removed 5 bases from V and 6 bases from J; junction bases left unmatched: 11. Germline-derived CDR1 and CDR2 are PRHDT and FYEKMQ (reference sequence). For the CDR3, the DNA is TGTGCCAGCAGCCCTCCGGGACAGGGTATGGGCGAGCAGTACTTC. Encoded protein: CASSPPGQGMGEQYF.

This chain uses TRBV18 with TRBJ2-7; TRBD1 agrees at 12 bases. Trimming removed 8 bases from V and 2 bases from J; junction bases left unmatched: 4. The CDR3 loop spans 14 amino acids. Germline CDR1 reads KGHSH; CDR2 reads LQKENI. The CDR3 loop is CASGTGGVPYEQYF. The CDR3 DNA is TGTGCCAGCGGGACAGGGGGCGTTCCCTACGAGCAGTACTTC.

The rearrangement uses TRBV6-1 and TRBJ2-7; weak D call: TRBD2 (5 bases). Germline CDR1 is MNHNS and CDR2 is SASEGT. The V and J ends lost 9 bases and 3 bases respectively, with 15 bases between them. The CDR3 runs to 13 residues. DNA for the CDR3: TGTGCCAGTGCATGGGAGAACTTCTACGAGCAGTACTTC. It translates to CASAWENFYEQYF.

The genes are TRBV9 and TRBJ2-1; a weak D match, TRBD2 (6 bases). Trimming shortened V by 0 bases and J by 6 bases, and 10 bases separated the two germline ends. The CDR3 is made up of 14 amino acids. Per germline, CDR1 SGDLS and CDR2 YYNGEE. CDR3: CASSVAGASNEQFF. The CDR3 DNA reads as TGTGCCAGCAGCGTAGCGGGAGCCTCCAATGAGCAGTTCTTC.

This clone was detected ten times or more. The rearrangement links TRBV7-2 to TRBJ2-1, with 10 positions matching TRBD2. The J segment lost 8 bases and the V segment lost 2 bases, leaving 12 bases of the junction unmatched. Looked up from germline, CDR1 is SGHTA and CDR2 is FQGNSA. This CDR3 contains 17 residues. CDR3 nucleotides: TGTGCCAGCAGCTTAACTAGCGGGACCCATTTAGGGGATGAGCAGTTCTTC. This sequence encodes CASSLTSGTHLGDEQFF.

The rearrangement links TRBV5-1 to TRBJ1-1, with D perhaps TRBD1 (5 bases). The CDR3 covers 16 residues. With 3 bases removed from V and 3 bases from J, the gap between germline ends came to 18 bases. CDR1 and CDR2 from the germline V gene are SGHRS and YFSETQ. Here the CDR3 DNA reads TGCGCCAGCAGCTCGAGCCCAGTTACAGGTGACACTGAAGCTTTCTTT. Residues: CASSSSPVTGDTEAFF. Together with reference TRBV5-1 and TRBJ1-1, the CDR3 gives the full variable domain: KAGVTQTPRYLIKTRGQQVTLSCSPISGHRSVSWYQQTPGQGLQFLFEYFSETQRNKGNFPGRFSGRQFSNSRSEMNVSTLELGDSALYLCASSSSPVTGDTEAFFGQGTRLTVV.

This chain connects TRBV6-5 to TRBJ1-5, with D tentatively TRBD1 (6 bases). The CDR3 is made up of 13 amino acids. Germline V gene sequence: CDR1 MNHEY, CDR2 SVGAGI. V was trimmed by 6 bases and J by 7 bases, leaving 13 bases between them. The DNA for the CDR3 is TGTGCCAGCAGCTCCGCTACAGGGCAGCCCCAGCATTTT. It codes for CASSSATGQPQHF.

CDR3 in amino acids: CASSPGLSYEQYF. DNA for the CDR3: TGTGCCAGCAGCCCGGGACTATCTTACGAGCAGTACTTC. V gene TRBV25-1 combines with J gene TRBJ2-5, with 7 positions matching TRBD2. The assigned J gene may be wrong: the sequence end matches TRBJ2-7 better. The CDR3 length is 13 residues. CDR1 and CDR2 (germline): MGHDK, SYGVNS.

This chain joins TRBV29-1 and TRBJ2-1, with 8 bases matching TRBD1. With 7 bases clipped from V and 5 bases from J, the junction kept 13 bases outside the gene matches. Germline CDR1 reads SQVTM; CDR2 reads ANQGSEA. The CDR3 spans 15 residues. The CDR3 DNA reads as TGCAGCGGCCGTGCACAGGGGGTCGGCCACAATGAGCAGTTCTTC. Its translation: CSGRAQGVGHNEQFF.

The V call is TRBV5-1, the J call TRBJ1-1; no definite D call. The CDR3 is made up of 13 amino acids. Per the germline V gene, CDR1 is SGHRS and CDR2 is YFSETQ. The germline V and J ends were trimmed by 1 base and 2 bases, with 6 bases remaining between them. In DNA form, the CDR3 reads TGCGCCAGCAGCTTGCAGATTAACACTGAAGCTTTCTTT. Its protein product is CASSLQINTEAFF.